The sequence of this T cell receptor (beta chain) was determined in a study of lymphopenia after photon versus proton radiotherapy. Study-wide results and caveats: Under photons, naive T cells and diversity fell while effector/memory populations rose. After lymphocyte nadir, photon-treated repertoires showed oligoclonal expansion, especially CD8+ Temra. Only patients who died were analyzed for survival; proton advantage is unproven.

This clone was counted once. Its antigen is not identified. With 1 base removed from V and 8 bases from J, the gap between germline ends came to 17 bases. CDR3 length: 16 residues. Germline assignment: CDR1 WNHNN and CDR2 SYGVQD (reference sequence). Data came from immunoSEQ multiplex PCR; TCRdb stores just in-frame clones and leaves some out. The profile shows fewer than 9,000 clones, under 90% of them singletons. This TCR derives from a man in his 60s with cholangiocarcinoma. The source was peripheral blood, collected from a patient treated with photon-based radiotherapy. The chain links TRBV10-1 to TRBJ1-4, with D maybe TRBD1 (6 bases). The CDR3 protein is CASSEYWGRGKEKLFF. Written as DNA, the CDR3 is TGCGCCAGCAGTGAGTATTGGGGCAGGGGTAAAGAAAAACTGTTTTTT.